This T cell receptor (beta chain) was found in a study of identical twins. From the 5' RACE reads, TCRdb called clonotypes with MiXCR, one entry per CDR3 protein. This sample yields about 190,000 distinct CDR3 sequences, of which approximately 16% are seen a single time; 35% to 45% belongs to the top ten. V was cut by 3 bases and J by 3 bases, with 8 bases left in between. The CDR3 runs 13 residues. This sample also belongs to another study, concerning T cells expressing NK-cell markers.

Sequencing was performed on CD8+ T cells sorted from blood. V is TRBV12-3 or TRBV12-4 and J is TRBJ1-1; D is possibly TRBD1 (5 bases). This receptor was identified in a woman between 18 and 30 years old in good health. The DNA of the CDR3 is TGTGCCAGCAGTTTCGGGACCGACACTGAAGCTTTCTTT. This sequence encodes CASSFGTDTEAFF.